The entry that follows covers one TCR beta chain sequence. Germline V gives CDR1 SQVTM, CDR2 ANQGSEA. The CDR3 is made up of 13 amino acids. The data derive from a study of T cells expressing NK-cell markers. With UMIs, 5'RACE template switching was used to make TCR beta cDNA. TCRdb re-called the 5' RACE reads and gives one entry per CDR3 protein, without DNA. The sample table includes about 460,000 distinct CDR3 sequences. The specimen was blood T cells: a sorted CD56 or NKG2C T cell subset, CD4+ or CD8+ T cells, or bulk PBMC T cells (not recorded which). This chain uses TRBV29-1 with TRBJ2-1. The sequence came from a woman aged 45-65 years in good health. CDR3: CSVKTSSYNEQFF.